This T cell receptor beta chain was captured in a study of OX40 agonist ivuxolimab in advanced cancers. Looking at the study overall: The dose-escalation group included hepatocellular carcinoma, melanoma, renal cell carcinoma and head and neck cancer. Partial responses were achieved by three patients: one hepatocellular carcinoma, two cutaneous melanoma.

Generated by immunoSEQ multiplex PCR, the TCRdb table keeps only in-frame clones and is missing some. The sample has fewer than 70,000 clones; roughly nine tenths are singletons. On this clone itself: Its target is unknown.

CDR1 is SNHLY, CDR2 FYNNEI, per germline. CDR3 size: 13 residues. V was clipped by 6 bases and J by 1 base; unmatched bases: 3. Study outcomes and limitations: Clonal expansion among partial responders at 0.1-3.0 mg/kg ranked near the lowest.

The chain couples TRBV2 to TRBJ2-7; 7 bases align to TRBD1. The sequence was obtained from an adult with an advanced solid tumor such as melanoma, head and neck, liver or kidney cancer. The sequences come from CD4+ or CD8+ T cells sorted from blood, collected in a trial of the OX40 agonist ivuxolimab. CDR3 sequence: CASRGQPSYEQYF. The CDR3 nucleotides read TGTGCCAGCAGGGGACAGCCGTCCTACGAGCAGTACTTC. Using reference TRBV2 and TRBJ2-7 for the parts outside the CDR3, the full variable domain is EPEVTQTPSHQVTQMGQEVILRCVPISNHLYFYWYRQILGQKVEFLVSFYNNEISEKSEIFDDQFSVERPDGSNFTLKIRSTKLEDSAMYFCASRGQPSYEQYFGPGTRLTVT.